This T cell receptor (beta chain) was identified during a study of OX40 agonist ivuxolimab in advanced cancers. Study in general: Patients with hepatocellular carcinoma, melanoma, renal cell or head and neck cancer made up the dose-escalation patients.

Assay used: immunoSEQ multiplex PCR; TCRdb lists only in-frame clones, some missing. The repertoire holds about 94,000 clones, with around nine tenths as singletons. A remark on this clone: Its antigen is not known.

Per germline, CDR1 MGHRA and CDR2 YSYEKL. There are 17 residues in the CDR3. The V and J ends lost 0 bases and 3 bases, in that order; junction bases with no gene match: 7. Whole-study findings and limits: Dose levels from 0.1 to 3.0 mg/kg saw CD4+ and CD8+ blood T cells expand clonally by week 6.

Sequenced here: CD4+ or CD8+ T cells sorted from blood, sampled in a trial of the OX40 agonist ivuxolimab. The chain carries TRBV4-1 and TRBJ2-7; 11 nucleotides match TRBD1. The origin of this receptor is an adult with an advanced solid tumor such as melanoma, head and neck, liver or kidney cancer. As DNA, the CDR3 is TGCGCCAGCAGCCAAGAAGGTTTCGGGACAGGGGGCTACGAGCAGTACTTC. This sequence encodes CASSQEGFGTGGYEQYF.